This T cell receptor (beta chain) was sequenced in a study of blood T cells in healthy people across ages. This clonotype has a count of ten or more. Primers used in a second PCR of about 7 to 12 cycles were a sample-barcoded 5' primer and a J-beta primer mix. TCRdb reprocessed the 5' RACE reads via MiXCR and lists one record per CDR3 protein. The data contain about 930,000 distinct CDR3 sequences, 25% to 35% of them singletons. Trimming took off 9 bases at V and 5 bases at J, with 13 bases between the two ends. The germline gives CDR1 MDHEN, CDR2 SYDVKM. The CDR3 has 12 amino acids. Another study also made use of these data, one on T cells of mothers and their children.

This chain joins TRBV28 and TRBJ2-5; possible D gene TRBD1, 6 bases. The sequence was obtained from a woman aged 40 to 50 in good health. The source material was blood. CDR3 nucleotide sequence: TGTGCCAGTTACACAGGGTTTGAGACCCAGTACTTC. Translating it yields CASYTGFETQYF.